This TCR beta chain was sequenced during a study of CD8+ T cells in alopecia areata. This clone was found once. Its antigen is as yet unknown. V lost 2 bases and J lost 2, with 10 bases in between. The CDR3 consists of 14 residues. CDR1 MNHEY and CDR2 SMNVEV come from the germline V gene (reference sequence). Extracted from the samples, RNA was reverse transcribed into cDNA to serve as the sequencing template. The protocol was immunoSEQ multiplex PCR, while the TCRdb copy is restricted to in-frame clones and leaves out a portion. The data show approximately 59,000 clones, more than 40% seen once. Study-level points and caveats: Among patients, TCR sharing was less clear than in mice, a difference possibly due in part to HLA diversity in the patient population.

The input for sequencing was CD8+ T cells sorted from blood, taken at week 0. The chain carries TRBV27 and TRBJ2-7, with D maybe TRBD2 (5 bases). The origin of this receptor is a human donor with alopecia areata. CDR3 sequence: CASSLGGATYEQYF. DNA of the CDR3: TGTGCCAGCAGTTTAGGAGGAGCGACCTACGAGCAGTACTTC.